The 30 T cell receptor beta chains below come from one sample, sequenced in a study of long-term antiretroviral therapy in people with HIV. Investigators performed immunoSEQ version v3.0 at survey level. The method was immunoSEQ multiplex PCR; TCRdb's version includes in-frame clones alone and lacks a portion of them. The sample yields around 12,000 clones, roughly 80% seen once. The material sequenced was unsorted PBMCs, taken 1.2 years after starting antiretroviral therapy. The receptors here all came from a man aged 40-49 years with HIV.

This clone has just a few counts. The V gene is TRBV27, the J gene TRBJ1-6; tentatively, D is TRBD1 (5 bases). The germline CDR1 and CDR2 sequences are MNHEY and SMNVEV (reference sequence). This CDR3 has 14 amino acids. The V and J ends lost 5 bases and 4 bases respectively, with 9 bases between them. CDR3 protein: CASSLTDYNSPLHF. As DNA, the CDR3 is TGTGCCAGCAGTCTGACAGATTATAATTCACCCCTCCACTTT.

Only a few counts were recorded for this clone. The rearrangement uses TRBV7-2 and TRBJ2-7; 12 bases map to TRBD2. Germline CDR1 reads SGHTA; CDR2 reads FQGNSA. Losses at the gene ends were 1 base for V and 5 bases for J; bases not matched to a gene: 6. This CDR3 has 16 residues. The CDR3 nucleotides read TGTGCCAGCAGCTTAGGGCTAGCGGGGGGGCTCAACGAGCAGTACTTC. Translation: CASSLGLAGGLNEQYF.

This chain connects TRBV27 to TRBJ2-1; D call uncertain. Between the trimmed V and J ends, which lost 2 bases and 7 bases, there was a span of 9 bases. The germline CDR1 and CDR2 sequences are MNHEY and SMNVEV (reference sequence). This CDR3 is built from 13 residues. The CDR3 nucleotides are TGTGCCAGCAGTTTAAGGGTACGGAATGAGCAGTTCTTC. Residues: CASSLRVRNEQFF.

The chain employs TRBV11-1 and TRBJ1-1, with 10 bases identical to TRBD1. The CDR3 loop spans 13 amino acids. Germline V lookup: CDR1 SGHAT, CDR2 FQDESV (reference sequence). V shed 4 bases and J 7 bases; nucleotides not matched to a gene: 3. The DNA for the CDR3 is TGTGCCAGCAGCTCCCGGGACAGGGGTGAAGCTTTCTTT. Its protein product is CASSSRDRGEAFF.

This clone showed up just a few times. The chain carries TRBV28 and TRBJ2-7, with D tentatively TRBD2 (5 bases). The ends were cut back, 2 bases at V and 3 bases at J, with 14 bases in the middle. CDR3 length equals 15 residues. Per the germline V gene, CDR1 is MDHEN and CDR2 is SYDVKM. CDR3 nucleotide sequence: TGTGCCAGCAGTTTAGCCGGGGAAAGGTTCTACGAGCAGTACTTC. The encoded protein is CASSLAGERFYEQYF. Looking up the rest from reference TRBV28 and TRBJ2-7 gives the full variable domain: DVKVTQSSRYLVKRTGEKVFLECVQDMDHENMFWYRQDPGLGLRLIYFSYDVKMKEKGDIPEGYSVSREKKERFSLILESASTNQTSMYLCASSLAGERFYEQYFGPGTRLTVT.

The chain joins TRBV10-3 to TRBJ2-1; 13 bases fit TRBD2. The ends lost 10 bases at V and 9 bases at J; junction bases unmatched: 9. Germline V CDR1 and CDR2: ENHRY, SYGVKD. The CDR3 extends over 14 amino acids. CDR3 in amino acids: CATHTSGGATEQFF. Here the CDR3 DNA reads TGTGCCACCCATACTAGCGGGGGGGCGACTGAGCAGTTCTTC.

The rearrangement joins TRBV6-5 to TRBJ1-6; the D is unclear. The CDR3 sequence is 14 residues long. V lost 6 bases to trimming and J lost 4 bases, with 10 bases between them. Germline V gives CDR1 MNHEY, CDR2 SVGAGI. The CDR3 protein is CASSTGSYNSPLHF. The CDR3 nucleotides are TGTGCCAGCAGCACCGGGAGTTATAATTCACCCCTCCACTTT.

The chain employs TRBV4-1 and TRBJ2-1; a possible D gene is TRBD2 (6 bases). The CDR3 consists of 17 residues. Trimming took 0 bases from V and 7 from J, leaving 19 bases between them. Germline values: CDR1 MGHRA, CDR2 YSYEKL. The CDR3 DNA is TGCGCCAGCAGCCAAGATCCCCAGCTAGCGTCGGTGAATGAGCAGTTCTTC. Amino acids: CASSQDPQLASVNEQFF.

The V and J genes are TRBV13 and TRBJ2-5, with D unresolved. The V and J ends lost 5 bases and 2 bases respectively, with 12 bases between them. Looked up from germline, CDR1 is PRHDT and CDR2 is FYEKMQ (reference sequence). CDR3 length: 14 amino acids. This CDR3 reads CASSPPPLQETQYF. In DNA form, the CDR3 reads TGTGCCAGCAGCCCCCCACCTTTACAAGAGACCCAGTACTTC.

The DNA of the CDR3 is TGTGCCAGCAGCTTAGGGACGACTATCATGAACACTGAAGCTTTCTTT. Translated: CASSLGTTIMNTEAFF. The chain uses TRBV7-9 and TRBJ1-1, with D uncertain. Trimming cost V 1 base and J 0 bases, with 12 bases left between them. The CDR3 is 16 amino acids. CDR1 is SEHNR and CDR2 is FQNEAQ in the germline V gene (reference sequence).

The chain is built from TRBV5-3 and TRBJ2-2, with D possibly being TRBD1 (5 bases). TRBV5-3 is known as an ORF, though its function is uncertain. The V and J ends lost 3 bases and 3 bases respectively, with 21 bases between them. CDR3 length: 18 amino acids. For the CDR3, the DNA is TGTGCCAGAAGCTCCGAACCAGGGTTCCAACCCGACACCGGGGAGCTGTTTTTT. Protein: CARSSEPGFQPDTGELFF.

The gene calls are TRBV6-6 and TRBJ2-1; 7 bases fit TRBD1. Germline lookup yields CDR1 MNHNY and CDR2 SVGAGI (reference sequence). The CDR3 has 16 amino acids. The V and J ends lost 0 bases and 6 bases, in that order; junction bases with no gene match: 8. The CDR3 region has the DNA TGTGCCAGCAGTTACTCGACAGGGCTGGGGGCCAATGAGCAGTTCTTC. Its translation is CASSYSTGLGANEQFF.

V usage is TRBV6-6 and J usage is TRBJ2-7, with D unclear. The germline V gene encodes CDR1 MNHNY and CDR2 SVGAGI (reference sequence). Deletions cut 6 bases from V and 1 base from J, with 4 bases between. The CDR3 totals 11 residues. The CDR3 sequence: CASSPSYEQYF. The CDR3 coding sequence is TGTGCCAGCAGCCCTTCCTACGAGCAGTACTTC.

The rearrangement links TRBV5-1 to TRBJ2-7, with D tentatively TRBD1 (6 bases). The CDR3 totals 13 residues. V was shortened by 4 bases and J by 6 bases, with 14 bases between the two germline ends. Germline values: CDR1 SGHRS, CDR2 YFSETQ. This chain's CDR3 is CASSRNRDTEQYF. CDR3 in DNA: TGCGCCAGCAGCAGAAACAGGGATACCGAGCAGTACTTC.

By frequency in the sample, this clone is large. The V gene is TRBV30, the J gene TRBJ2-3, with D possibly TRBD1 on 6 matching bases. Germline V gene lookup returns CDR1 GTSNPN and CDR2 SVGIG (reference sequence). This CDR3 has 14 residues. V was shortened by 3 bases and J by 1 base, with 11 bases between the two germline ends. The CDR3 DNA reads as TGTGCCTGGAGGCAGGGGTACGGCACAGATACGCAGTATTTT. Translation gives CAWRQGYGTDTQYF. Variable domain in full (rest from reference TRBV30 and TRBJ2-3): SQTIHQWPATLVQPVGSPLSLECTVEGTSNPNLYWYRQAAGRGLQLLFYSVGIGQISSEVPQNLSASRPQDRQFILSSKKLLLSDSGFYLCAWRQGYGTDTQYFGPGTRLTVL.

V gene TRBV5-1 combines with J gene TRBJ2-3; 8 nucleotides agree with TRBD2. From germline, CDR1 is SGHRS and CDR2 YFSETQ. This CDR3 has 14 amino acids. The J segment lost 6 bases and the V segment lost 0 bases, leaving 3 bases of the junction unmatched. CDR3 loop: CASSLAGGLDTQYF. In nucleotides, the CDR3 is TGCGCCAGCAGCTTGGCGGGGGGGCTTGATACGCAGTATTTT.

DNA for the CDR3: TGCGCCAGCAGCCTTCGCGCAGGGGGGTCGAACACTGAAGCTTTCTTT. It yields the protein CASSLRAGGSNTEAFF. The V call is TRBV5-1, the J call TRBJ1-1; 7 bases map to TRBD1. V lost 4 bases to trimming and J lost 1 base; unmatched junction nucleotides: 10. The CDR3 runs to 16 residues. In germline, CDR1 is SGHRS, CDR2 YFSETQ.

V is TRBV6-4 and J is TRBJ1-2; the D gene is possibly TRBD1 (5 bases). The CDR3 covers 15 residues. Trimming took 3 bases from V and 6 from J, leaving 17 bases between them. Germline CDR1 is MRHNA and CDR2 is SNTAGT. The CDR3 here is CASSEPPRDEDGYTF. Written as DNA, the CDR3 is TGTGCCAGCAGTGAACCCCCCAGGGACGAGGATGGCTACACCTTC.

In DNA form, the CDR3 reads TGTGCCAGCAGTTCCCTAGCGGGGGGGCCAACAGATACGCAGTATTTT. Protein product: CASSSLAGGPTDTQYF. This rearrangement joins TRBV27 to TRBJ2-3; 12 bases are a match to TRBD2. The CDR3 has 16 residues. The germline gives CDR1 MNHEY, CDR2 SMNVEV (reference sequence). V shed 4 bases, J shed 3 bases, and the junction held 5 bases outside the gene matches.

This chain links TRBV27 with TRBJ2-2, with 9 bases matching TRBD2. The CDR3 is 16 amino acids. Per the germline V gene, CDR1 is MNHEY and CDR2 is SMNVEV (reference sequence). With 8 bases clipped from V and 5 bases from J, the junction kept 12 bases outside the gene matches. The CDR3 reads CASPPCGGGATGELFF. The CDR3 DNA reads as TGTGCCAGCCCCCCCTGTGGCGGGGGGGCAACCGGGGAGCTGTTTTTT.

The DNA for the CDR3 is TGTGCCAGCAGCTTGGCCGGAACCCCCATATATGGCTACACCTTC. As protein: CASSLAGTPIYGYTF. The chain employs TRBV5-6 and TRBJ1-2; D unclear. With 0 bases removed from V and 5 bases from J, the gap between germline ends came to 14 bases. CDR3 length: 15 amino acids. CDR1 SGHDT and CDR2 YYEEEE come from the germline V gene.

The V gene is TRBV30, the J gene TRBJ2-7, with D unresolved. V was pared by 0 bases and J by 1 base, with 10 bases between. CDR3 size: 14 residues. Per the germline V gene, CDR1 is GTSNPN and CDR2 is SVGIG (reference sequence). The CDR3, as DNA: TGTGCCTGGAGTGTAGGTGGCCAGTCCTACGAGCAGTACTTC. Amino acid sequence: CAWSVGGQSYEQYF.

Notes on this clone: In the same sample, other DNA sequences code for this CDR3. V usage is TRBV27 and J usage is TRBJ2-7; 10 bases line up with TRBD1. V was clipped by 6 bases and J by 5 bases; unmatched bases: 4. The CDR3 runs to 13 residues. The germline CDR1 and CDR2 sequences are MNHEY and SMNVEV (reference sequence). The CDR3 DNA sequence: TGTGCCAGCAGGACAGGGGGCGTGAACGAGCAGTACTTC. The encoded protein is CASRTGGVNEQYF.

V and J are TRBV7-2 and TRBJ1-2, with D perhaps TRBD1 (5 bases). Per germline, CDR1 SGHTA and CDR2 FQGNSA. Trimming pared 2 bases from V and 2 bases from J, leaving 9 bases between. The CDR3 runs 14 residues. CDR3 bases: TGTGCCAGCAGCTTACAGCCAGGGAACTATGGCTACACCTTC. Amino acids: CASSLQPGNYGYTF.

The rearrangement joins TRBV2 to TRBJ2-2; D is tentatively TRBD1 or TRBD2 (5 bases each). The V end lost 7 bases, the J end lost 8 bases, and 17 bases lay between the germline ends. Germline lookup yields CDR1 SNHLY and CDR2 FYNNEI. The CDR3 has 14 residues. The CDR3: CASKNGGRVGELFF. Written as DNA, the CDR3 is TGTGCCAGCAAAAATGGGGGAAGGGTGGGGGAGCTGTTTTTT.

This sequence joins TRBV7-9 and TRBJ2-3, with TRBD2 matching 11 bases. This CDR3 has 15 amino acids. Germline V gene sequence: CDR1 SEHNR, CDR2 FQNEAQ (reference sequence). Trimming cost V 5 bases and J 6 bases; bases outside gene matches: 7. The CDR3 bases are TGTGCCAGCAGCCCGACTAGCGGGGTAGGGGATACGCAGTATTTT. Amino acid sequence: CASSPTSGVGDTQYF.

This chain uses TRBV28 with TRBJ2-3; no clear D gene. V shed 6 bases and J shed 0 bases, with 7 bases lying between them. CDR3 length: 13 residues. Germline loops: CDR1 MDHEN, CDR2 SYDVKM. The CDR3 protein is CASSDGSTDTQYF. Written as DNA, the CDR3 is TGTGCCAGCAGCGACGGTAGCACAGATACGCAGTATTTT.

This sequence joins TRBV5-6 and TRBJ2-5; D might be TRBD1 (6 bases). The V end lost 0 bases, the J end lost 9 bases, and 12 bases lay between the germline ends. The germline V gene has CDR1 SGHDT and CDR2 YYEEEE. The CDR3 is made up of 13 amino acids. Written as DNA, the CDR3 is TGTGCCAGCAGCTTGGACAGCGCAGGGGCCCAGTACTTC. Translation: CASSLDSAGAQYF.

The genes are TRBV6-5 and TRBJ2-7, with D tentatively TRBD1 (5 bases). The germline V and J ends were trimmed by 2 bases and 3 bases, with 11 bases remaining between them. The CDR3 covers 14 residues. CDR1 and CDR2 from the germline V gene are MNHEY and SVGAGI. The CDR3 nucleotides are TGTGCCAGCAGTTACAACGACAGAGTCTACGAGCAGTACTTC. Translated, it gives CASSYNDRVYEQYF.

This chain links TRBV4-2 with TRBJ1-4, with D possibly matching TRBD1 (6 bases). Trimming took off 4 bases at V and 4 bases at J, with 10 bases between the two ends. The CDR3 runs to 14 residues. Germline loops: CDR1 LGHNA, CDR2 YNFKEQ. DNA for the CDR3: TGTGCCAGCAGCCGGACAGTAGATAATGAAAAACTGTTTTTT. The encoded protein is CASSRTVDNEKLFF.